This passage covers 7 T cell receptor beta chains from one sample sequenced in a study of blood T cell repertoires in COVID-19. The repertoire was sequenced with immunoSEQ multiplex PCR; TCRdb's copy has only in-frame clones and lacks some. The top ten clones hold about 32% of a sample with approximately 110,000 clones, approximately 92% of them seen once. The sequencing input was peripheral blood. These receptors originate from a woman over 75 with acute or convalescent COVID-19.

The chain combines TRBV5-1 with TRBJ1-2; D ambiguous. The CDR3 sequence is 13 residues long. V lost 4 bases and J 4 bases, leaving 11 bases between the germline ends. CDR1 is SGHRS and CDR2 is YFSETQ in the germline V gene. The CDR3 loop reads CASSIRRSYGYTF. The CDR3 DNA reads as TGCGCCAGCAGCATCCGACGGAGCTATGGCTACACCTTC.

The rearrangement joins TRBV9 to TRBJ1-5, with 8 bases matching TRBD1. The CDR3 is made up of 14 amino acids. In germline, CDR1 is SGDLS, CDR2 YYNGEE. V was pared by 4 bases and J by 3 bases, with 3 bases of the junction left unmatched. The CDR3 loop is CASSRTGNNQPQHF. CDR3 bases: TGTGCCAGCAGCCGGACAGGGAACAATCAGCCCCAGCATTTT.

Here the CDR3 DNA reads TGCAGTGCTAGTTTGCTAGCGGGGGCCGTTAAGTCTTCCTACAATGAGCAGTTCTTC. It translates to CSASLLAGAVKSSYNEQFF. The J gene is TRBJ2-1, the V gene TRBV20-1, with 10 nucleotides matching TRBD2. The length of the CDR3 is 19 residues. V lost 3 bases, J lost 1 base, and 15 bases stayed unmatched. Germline V CDR1 and CDR2: DFQATT, SNEGSKA (reference sequence).

The rearrangement links TRBV7-2 to TRBJ1-1; 10 bases are shared with TRBD1. The CDR3 runs 16 residues. CDR1 and CDR2 (germline): SGHTA, FQGNSA. V lost 4 bases, J lost 2 bases, and 7 bases stayed unmatched. The CDR3 here is CASSSPTGGFNTEAFF. The DNA for the CDR3 is TGTGCCAGCAGCTCCCCGACAGGGGGCTTTAACACTGAAGCTTTCTTT.

This chain connects TRBV6-6 to TRBJ2-1; perhaps TRBD2 as D (6 bases). Germline values: CDR1 MNHNY, CDR2 SVGAGI (reference sequence). The V end was cut by 9 bases, the J end by 13 bases, with 16 bases between. This CDR3 has 11 amino acids. CDR3 sequence: CASEGGTPQFF. The CDR3 region has the DNA TGTGCCAGTGAGGGCGGGACGCCACAGTTCTTC.

The chain is built from TRBV15 and TRBJ2-7, with 10 bases matching TRBD1. The germline V gene has CDR1 LNHNV and CDR2 YYDKDF (reference sequence). This CDR3 region has 16 residues. V lost 2 bases to trimming and J lost 6 bases; unmatched junction nucleotides: 10. The CDR3 spells CATSRQGPGQGFEQYF. CDR3 in DNA: TGTGCCACCAGCAGACAAGGACCGGGACAGGGGTTCGAGCAGTACTTC. The whole variable domain, filled in from reference TRBV15 and TRBJ2-7, reads DAMVIQNPRYQVTQFGKPVTLSCSQTLNHNVMYWYQQKSSQAPKLLFHYYDKDFNNEADTPDNFQSRRPNTSFCFLDIRSPGLGDTAMYLCATSRQGPGQGFEQYFGPGTRLTVT.

This chain links TRBV10-3 with TRBJ1-1; the D is unclear. Germline CDR1 reads ENHRY; CDR2 reads SYGVKD. CDR3 length equals 13 residues. V dropped 6 bases and J dropped 1 base, with 9 bases sitting between them. In DNA form, the CDR3 reads TGTGCCATCAGATGGGAGGAGAACACTGAAGCTTTCTTT. Translating it yields CAIRWEENTEAFF.